This T cell receptor (beta chain) was profiled in a study of shared clonotypes between healthy human individuals. Points from the study as a whole: With several donors compared, approximately 5% of naive CD4 clonotypes were shared. Sequencing depth was a factor that was expected to affect clonotype sharing among donors. Estimated richness was generally greater in naive than memory subsets.

Regarding this clone: The antigen is unknown.

TCRdb's copy holds only in-frame clones and misses some; the assay was immunoSEQ multiplex PCR. The top ten hold approximately 0.3% of the sample, which has about 580,000 clones, 95% to 98% seen once. The naive CD8 population came from CD45RO-negative cells selected for CCR7, without terminally differentiated effector memory CD45RA+ cells. The study drew all its donors from Caucasian adults living in Nashville, Tennessee. The clonotype originates from a man aged 30 to 45 in good health. Input material: naive CD8+ T cells sorted from blood.

The CDR3 reads CASSSPDSPYEQYF. In DNA form, the CDR3 reads TGTGCCAGCAGTTCCCCCGACAGCCCCTACGAGCAGTACTTC. V is TRBV28 and J is TRBJ2-7, with D tentatively TRBD1 (5 bases). The V gene's germline CDR1 is MDHEN and CDR2 SYDVKM. CDR3 length equals 14 residues. Trimming removed 4 bases at V and 2 bases at J, with 12 bases between.